A selection of T cell receptor beta chains follows, all from one sample in a study of cytomegalovirus exposure and HLA in healthy donors. TCRdb's copy holds only in-frame clones and misses some; the assay was immunoSEQ multiplex PCR. The data hold approximately 120,000 clones, with roughly nine tenths observed a single time. Sequences were obtained from PBMCs. These receptors all stem from a woman aged 18 to 35 in good health and CMV-seronegative. Each CDR3 is given with its conserved first and last residue. Some rows mark clone size as missing; the rest say once, few, many or name a class of expanded clone.

clone_size: .; j_call: TRBJ2-3; v_call: TRBV27; cdr3_aa: CASSLWQGTDTQYF
clone_size: .; j_call: TRBJ2-1; v_call: TRBV18; cdr3_aa: CASSPNLASSYNEQFF
clone_size: .; j_call: TRBJ2-2; v_call: TRBV6-6; cdr3_aa: CASSYGGGTGELFF
clone_size: .; j_call: TRBJ2-3; v_call: TRBV2; cdr3_aa: CASSGPSATSGSTDTQYF
clone_size: .; j_call: TRBJ2-2; v_call: TRBV27; cdr3_aa: CASSLGTGETGELFF
clone_size: once; j_call: TRBJ1-1; v_call: TRBV28; cdr3_aa: CASRWTGVKTEAFF
clone_size: .; j_call: TRBJ2-7; v_call: TRBV7-8; cdr3_aa: CASSLVSGRDPYEQYF
clone_size: .; j_call: TRBJ2-1; v_call: TRBV15; cdr3_aa: CATSRDRDRAFRSYNEQFF
clone_size: once; j_call: TRBJ1-1; v_call: TRBV5-1; cdr3_aa: CASSLGIGGYTEAFF
clone_size: .; j_call: TRBJ1-6; v_call: TRBV30; cdr3_aa: CAWRSGKGLGSPLHF
clone_size: .; j_call: TRBJ1-2; v_call: TRBV11-2; cdr3_aa: CASSPRDREYSGYGYTF
clone_size: .; j_call: TRBJ2-1; v_call: TRBV28; cdr3_aa: CASSPLDREQFF
clone_size: .; j_call: TRBJ2-7; v_call: TRBV6-1; cdr3_aa: CASKKEVAGVHEQYF
clone_size: .; j_call: TRBJ2-5; v_call: TRBV7-2; cdr3_aa: CASSLVWAQTQYF
clone_size: .; j_call: TRBJ1-3; v_call: TRBV27; cdr3_aa: CASSSGMWSSGNTIYF
clone_size: few; j_call: TRBJ2-4; v_call: TRBV20-1; cdr3_aa: CSARTSGAQYF
clone_size: .; j_call: TRBJ1-5; v_call: TRBV27; cdr3_aa: CASSFDRSNQPQHF
clone_size: .; j_call: TRBJ1-1; v_call: TRBV28; cdr3_aa: CASSSHDSQGTEAFF
clone_size: .; j_call: TRBJ2-3; v_call: TRBV29-1; cdr3_aa: CSVAADRGSTTDTQYF
clone_size: .; j_call: TRBJ2-1; v_call: TRBV29-1; cdr3_aa: CSVRQGANEQFF
clone_size: .; j_call: TRBJ1-1; v_call: TRBV27; cdr3_aa: CASSLGAGGGTEAFF
clone_size: few; j_call: TRBJ1-4; v_call: TRBV15; cdr3_aa: CATSSDLGQGHEKLFF
clone_size: .; j_call: TRBJ2-7; v_call: TRBV6-5; cdr3_aa: CASSYSAGGGSYEQYF
clone_size: .; j_call: TRBJ2-4; v_call: TRBV28; cdr3_aa: CASSGHLDRGSGRRNIQYF
clone_size: .; j_call: TRBJ2-5; v_call: TRBV5-1; cdr3_aa: CASSLLWGFQETQYF
clone_size: few; j_call: TRBJ2-3; v_call: TRBV27; cdr3_aa: CASSPRPQGTQYF
clone_size: .; j_call: TRBJ2-3; v_call: TRBV27; cdr3_aa: CASSSLHSGNHTQYF
clone_size: .; j_call: TRBJ2-1; v_call: TRBV30; cdr3_aa: CAWTGGTGDHEQFF